The TCR beta chain under discussion was sequenced for a study of OX40 agonist ivuxolimab in advanced cancers. Generated by immunoSEQ multiplex PCR, the TCRdb table keeps only in-frame clones and is missing some. The sample shows some 100,000 clones, approximately 89% of them seen only once. The CDR3 is made up of 14 amino acids. The V and J ends lost 2 bases and 2 bases respectively, with 10 bases between them. CDR1 MNHNS and CDR2 SASEGT come from the germline V gene. Concerning this clone: Its antigen remains unidentified.

Study conclusions and caveats: Undetermined was the antigen specificity of the expanded peripheral T cells.

The chain couples TRBV6-1 to TRBJ2-7; D is ambiguous. The material was CD4+ or CD8+ T cells sorted from blood, obtained in a trial of the OX40 agonist ivuxolimab. The TCR sequence derives from an adult with an advanced solid tumor such as melanoma, head and neck, liver or kidney cancer. This CDR3 is CASSEPRPPYEQYF. CDR3 nucleotides: TGTGCCAGCAGTGAACCCCGCCCACCCTACGAGCAGTACTTC.